The TCR beta chain under discussion was sequenced for a study of T cells after yellow fever vaccination. The germline V gene encodes CDR1 MDHEN and CDR2 SYDVKM. V shed 6 bases, J shed 6 bases, and the junction held 10 bases outside the gene matches. The CDR3 covers 14 residues. Points from the study as a whole: The CD4 compartment and the CD8 compartment contained a small share of clonotypes in common. Almost all vaccine-responding clonotypes could not be detected on day 0 in sorted memory subsets.

Template-switching 5'RACE yielded the TCR cDNA; a universal primer site and UMIs were added in the process. MiXCR was run by TCRdb on the 5' RACE reads, yielding one entry per CDR3 protein. The sample comprises about 32,000 distinct CDR3 sequences, 6.6% of which are singletons, and 22% rests with the top ten. The chain is built from TRBV28 and TRBJ2-7, with TRBD1 matching 8 bases. The sequence derives from a man aged 18 to 30 who received the YFV17D yellow fever vaccine. The source was PBMCs, either bulk or a sorted T-cell subset (CD4+, CD8+, memory, or dextramer-sorted; not recorded which), collected on the day of the first yellow fever vaccination. The DNA of the CDR3 is TGTGCCAGCAGCGACGTGGCAGGGGGCCGCGAGCAGTACGTC. It specifies CASSDVAGGREQYV.